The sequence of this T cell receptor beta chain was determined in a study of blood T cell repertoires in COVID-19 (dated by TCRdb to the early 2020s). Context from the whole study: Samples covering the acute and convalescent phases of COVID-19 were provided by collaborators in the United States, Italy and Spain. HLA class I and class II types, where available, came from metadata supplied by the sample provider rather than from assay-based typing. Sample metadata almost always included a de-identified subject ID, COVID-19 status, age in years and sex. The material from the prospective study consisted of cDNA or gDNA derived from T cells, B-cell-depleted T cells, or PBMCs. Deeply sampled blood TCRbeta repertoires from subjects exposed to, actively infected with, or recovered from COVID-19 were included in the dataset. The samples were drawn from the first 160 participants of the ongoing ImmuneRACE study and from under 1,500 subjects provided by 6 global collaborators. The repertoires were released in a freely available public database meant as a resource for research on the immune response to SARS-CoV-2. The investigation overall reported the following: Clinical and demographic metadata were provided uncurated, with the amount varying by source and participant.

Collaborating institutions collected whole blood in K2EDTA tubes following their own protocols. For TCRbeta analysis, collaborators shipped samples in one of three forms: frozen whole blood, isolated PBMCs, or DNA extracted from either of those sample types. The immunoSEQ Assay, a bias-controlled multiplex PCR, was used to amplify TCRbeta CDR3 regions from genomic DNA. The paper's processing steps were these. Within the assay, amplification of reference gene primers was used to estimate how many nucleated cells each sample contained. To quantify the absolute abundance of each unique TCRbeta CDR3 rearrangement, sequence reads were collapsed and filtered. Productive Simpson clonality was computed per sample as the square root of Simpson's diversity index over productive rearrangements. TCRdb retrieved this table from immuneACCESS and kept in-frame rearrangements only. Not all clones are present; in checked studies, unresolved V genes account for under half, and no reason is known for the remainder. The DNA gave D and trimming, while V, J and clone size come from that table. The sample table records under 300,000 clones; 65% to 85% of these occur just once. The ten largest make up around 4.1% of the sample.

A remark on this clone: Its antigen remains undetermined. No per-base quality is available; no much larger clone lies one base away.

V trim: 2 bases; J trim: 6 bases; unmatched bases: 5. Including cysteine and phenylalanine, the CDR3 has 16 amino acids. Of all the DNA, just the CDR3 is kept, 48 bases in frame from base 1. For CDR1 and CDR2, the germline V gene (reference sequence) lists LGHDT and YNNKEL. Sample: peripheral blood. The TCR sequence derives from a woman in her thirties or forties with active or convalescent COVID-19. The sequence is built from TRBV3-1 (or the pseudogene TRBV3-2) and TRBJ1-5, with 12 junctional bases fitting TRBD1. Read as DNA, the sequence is TGTGCCAGCAGCCAAACCGGGACAGGGGGCGGTCAGCCCCAGCATTTT. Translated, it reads CASSQTGTGGGQPQHF.